This T cell receptor beta chain was observed in a study of graft-versus-host responses after intestinal transplantation. Across the whole study: Each recipient received a multivisceral, liver-intestinal, or isolated intestinal graft. For 2 to 4 years after anti-thymocyte globulin induction, all recipients took tacrolimus and steroids. Whole-study findings and limits: In recipient marrow, GvH clones were found, and some appeared first in ileum or blood.

Libraries were prepared by immunoSEQ multiplex PCR; TCRdb keeps only in-frame clonotypes and omits some of them. The sample consists of 100,000 or so clones, 91% of them appearing once. V lost 4 bases, J lost 1 base, and 14 bases lay in between. The length of the CDR3 is 15 residues. CDR1 is SGDLS and CDR2 is YYNGEE in the germline V gene. Points on this clone: What it binds is not known.

The TCR sequence derives from a human donor who was the organ donor for an intestinal transplant. Sequenced material: unstimulated CD4+ T cells sorted from spleen or lymph node cells, taken before transplant. The chain uses TRBV9 and TRBJ1-1; no definite D call. CDR3 nucleotide sequence: TGTGCCAGCAGCCCCTCTCGAGGGAGGAACACTGAAGCTTTCTTT. It specifies CASSPSRGRNTEAFF.